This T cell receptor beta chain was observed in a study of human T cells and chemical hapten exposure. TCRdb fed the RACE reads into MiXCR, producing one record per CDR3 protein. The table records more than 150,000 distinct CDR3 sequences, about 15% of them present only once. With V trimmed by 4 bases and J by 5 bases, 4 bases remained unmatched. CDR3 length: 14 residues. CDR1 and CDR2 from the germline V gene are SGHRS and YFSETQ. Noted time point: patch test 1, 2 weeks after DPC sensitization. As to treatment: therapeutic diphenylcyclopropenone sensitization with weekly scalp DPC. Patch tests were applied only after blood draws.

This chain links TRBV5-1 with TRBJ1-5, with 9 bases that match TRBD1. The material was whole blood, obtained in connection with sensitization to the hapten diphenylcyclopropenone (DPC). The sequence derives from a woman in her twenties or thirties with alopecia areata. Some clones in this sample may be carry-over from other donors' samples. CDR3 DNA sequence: TGCGCCAGCAGCCTAGGGACAGGGCATCAGCCCCAGCATTTT. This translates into CASSLGTGHQPQHF.